This T cell receptor (beta chain) came from a study of sequential checkpoint blockade in melanoma. Study information: Under 95 pretreatment tumor DNA samples were TCRβ immunosequenced. Matched biopsies came pretreatment and at week 13 for some 22 patients.

Sequenced by immunoSEQ multiplex PCR; TCRdb stores in-frame clones only, minus some. This table holds 15,000 to 20,000 clones, approximately 27% found once. CDR3 length: 12 residues. V was clipped by 5 bases and J by 15 bases, with 18 bases between them. CDR1 is KGHSH, CDR2 LQKENI, per germline. Study-level findings and limits: About 30 times likelier clinical benefit followed increased tumor T-cell fraction and clonality.

Treatment specified: randomized to nivolumab then ipilimumab (arm A) or the reverse (arm B). Of note for this clone: What it recognizes is unknown.

This sequence originates from a human donor with melanoma. This chain uses TRBV18 with TRBJ2-3, with a possible D match to TRBD2 (6 bases). The sample in question was tumor tissue (inferred from file names), obtained from a patient given nivolumab and ipilimumab in sequence. Written as DNA, the CDR3 is TGTGCCAGCTCAGAACGGAGGGAAACTCTTTATTTT. Its protein product is CASSERRETLYF. Full variable domain (missing parts from reference TRBV18 and TRBJ2-3): NAGVMQNPRHLVRRRGQEARLRCSPMKGHSHVYWYRQLPEEGLKFMVYLQKENIIDESGMPKERFSAEFPKEGPSILRIQQVVRGDSAAYFCASSERRETLYFGPGTRLTVL.